This T cell receptor beta chain was sequenced during a study of blood T cell repertoires in COVID-19. Background on the study: The study drew acute and convalescent COVID-19 samples from the United States, Italy and Spain.

V was pared by 5 bases and J by 7 bases, with 13 bases of the junction left unmatched. The CDR3 length is 16 residues. CDR1 and CDR2 from the germline V gene are SGHAT and FQNNGV. Using immunoSEQ multiplex PCR, the repertoire was profiled, and TCRdb retains in-frame clones only, with some absent. Here the sample spans about 70,000 clones, 75% to 90% being singletons. The chain employs TRBV11-2 and TRBJ2-3; 9 bases map to TRBD2. The sequenced sample was peripheral blood. This TCR was recovered from a middle-aged man with acute or convalescent COVID-19. CDR3 coding DNA: TGTGCCAGCAGCAATGAACTAGCGGGTATTTTGAATACGCAGTATTTT. It yields the protein CASSNELAGILNTQYF.